This T cell receptor beta chain was captured in a study of radiation and T cells in renal cell carcinoma. Study-wide results and limits: From baseline, blood top tumor clonotypes peaked at 2 weeks post-radiation.

The table lists this clone with many counts. The antigen is undetermined. The same CDR3 can be traced to other DNA sequences in this sample. The V gene's germline CDR1 is SGHVS and CDR2 FNYEAQ. Trimming removed 2 bases at V and 3 bases at J, with 7 bases between. The CDR3 spans 14 residues. Time point here: blood 4 weeks post-SBRT, at nephrectomy. The treatment was: 15 Gy SBRT to primary tumor, nephrectomy 4 weeks later. Nephrectomy followed 15 Gy stereotactic body radiation by 4 weeks. The method was immunoSEQ multiplex PCR; TCRdb's version includes in-frame clones alone and lacks a portion of them. The sample shows roughly 64,000 clones, 70% to 80% of them seen only once.

This chain connects TRBV7-6 to TRBJ1-4; maybe TRBD1 (6 bases). Sequencing was performed on blood, taken from a patient whose treatment included radiotherapy and nephrectomy. The receptor was isolated from a man aged 55 to 70 with renal cell carcinoma. This chain's CDR3 is CASSLRGPNEKLFF. CDR3 nucleotides: TGTGCCAGCAGCTTACGGGGGCCTAATGAAAAACTGTTTTTT.